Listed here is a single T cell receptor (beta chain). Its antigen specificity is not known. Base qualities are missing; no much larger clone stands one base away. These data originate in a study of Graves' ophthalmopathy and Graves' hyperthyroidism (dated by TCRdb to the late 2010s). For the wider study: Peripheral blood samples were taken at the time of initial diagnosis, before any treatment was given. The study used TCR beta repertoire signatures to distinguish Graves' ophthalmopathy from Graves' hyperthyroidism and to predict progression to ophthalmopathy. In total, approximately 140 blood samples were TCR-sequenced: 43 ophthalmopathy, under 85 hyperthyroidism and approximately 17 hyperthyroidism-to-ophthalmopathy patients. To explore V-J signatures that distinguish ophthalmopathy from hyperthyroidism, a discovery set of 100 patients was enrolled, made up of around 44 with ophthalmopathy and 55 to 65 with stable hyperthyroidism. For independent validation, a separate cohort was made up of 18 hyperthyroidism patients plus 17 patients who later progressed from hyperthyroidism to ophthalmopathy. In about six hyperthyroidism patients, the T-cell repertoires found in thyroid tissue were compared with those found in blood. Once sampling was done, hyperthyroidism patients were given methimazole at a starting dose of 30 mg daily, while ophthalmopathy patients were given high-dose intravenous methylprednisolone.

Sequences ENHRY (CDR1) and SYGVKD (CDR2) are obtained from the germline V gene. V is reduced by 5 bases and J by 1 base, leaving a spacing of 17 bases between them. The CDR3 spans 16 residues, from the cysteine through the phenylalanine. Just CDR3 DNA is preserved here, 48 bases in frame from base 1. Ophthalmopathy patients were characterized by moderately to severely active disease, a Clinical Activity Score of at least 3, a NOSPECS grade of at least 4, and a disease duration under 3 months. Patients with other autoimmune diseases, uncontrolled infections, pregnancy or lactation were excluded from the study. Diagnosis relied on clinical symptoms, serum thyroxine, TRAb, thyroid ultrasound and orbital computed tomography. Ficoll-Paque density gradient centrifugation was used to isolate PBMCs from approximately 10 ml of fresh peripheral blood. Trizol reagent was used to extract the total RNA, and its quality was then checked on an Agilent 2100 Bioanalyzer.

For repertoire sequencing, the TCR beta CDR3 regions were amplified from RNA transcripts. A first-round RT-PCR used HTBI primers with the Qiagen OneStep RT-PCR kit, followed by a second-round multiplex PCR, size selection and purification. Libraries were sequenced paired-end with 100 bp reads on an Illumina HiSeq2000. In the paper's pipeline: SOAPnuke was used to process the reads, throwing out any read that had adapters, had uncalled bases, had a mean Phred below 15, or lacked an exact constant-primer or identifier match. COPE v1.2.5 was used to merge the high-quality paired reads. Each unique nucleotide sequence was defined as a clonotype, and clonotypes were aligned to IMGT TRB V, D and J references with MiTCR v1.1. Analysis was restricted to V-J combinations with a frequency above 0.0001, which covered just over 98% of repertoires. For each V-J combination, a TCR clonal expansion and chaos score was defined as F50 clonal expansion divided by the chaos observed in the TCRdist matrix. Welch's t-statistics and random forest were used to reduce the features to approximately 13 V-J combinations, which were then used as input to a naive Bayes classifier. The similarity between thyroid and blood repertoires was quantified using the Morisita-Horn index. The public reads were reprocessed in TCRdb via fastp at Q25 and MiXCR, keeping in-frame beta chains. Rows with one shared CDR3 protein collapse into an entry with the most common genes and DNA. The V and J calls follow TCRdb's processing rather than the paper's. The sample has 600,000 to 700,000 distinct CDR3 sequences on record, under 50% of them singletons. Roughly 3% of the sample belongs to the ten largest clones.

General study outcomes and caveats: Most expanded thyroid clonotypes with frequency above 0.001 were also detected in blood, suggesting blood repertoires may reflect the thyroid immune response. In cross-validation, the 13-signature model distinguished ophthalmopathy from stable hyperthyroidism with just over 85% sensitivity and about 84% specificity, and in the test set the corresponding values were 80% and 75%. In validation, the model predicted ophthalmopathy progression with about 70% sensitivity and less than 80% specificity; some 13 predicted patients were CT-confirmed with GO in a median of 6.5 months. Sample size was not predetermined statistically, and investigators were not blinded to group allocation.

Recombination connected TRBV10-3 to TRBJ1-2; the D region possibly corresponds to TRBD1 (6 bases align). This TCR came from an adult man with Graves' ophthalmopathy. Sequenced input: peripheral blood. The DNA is TGTGCCATCAGTTACGGAGGCAGGGGTCTTAACTATGGCTACACCTTC. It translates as CAISYGGRGLNYGYTF.